A selection of T cell receptor beta chains follows, all from one sample in a study of T cell responses to AZD1222 COVID-19 vaccine. The repertoire was sequenced with immunoSEQ multiplex PCR; TCRdb's copy has only in-frame clones and lacks some. Counted here are 140,000 to 150,000 clones, around 88% occurring once; the ten biggest clones make up more than 13%. The source was peripheral blood, collected on day 0 of AZD1222 vaccination. The origin of the receptors is an adult in good health. The CDR3 runs from the conserved cysteine through the conserved F or W. The D gene is left open where the match is weak. For some rows the clone size is stated as once, few or many, or as a class when expanded; others skip it.

d_gene | j_gene | abundance | v_gene | CDR3aa | CDR3nt
TRBD1 | TRBJ2-3 | . | TRBV18 | CASSPTQGATDTQYF | TGTGCCAGCTCACCAACCCAGGGGGCCACAGATACGCAGTATTTT
. | TRBJ2-5 | . | TRBV5-4 | CASSQPLVGETQYF | TGTGCCAGCAGCCAACCACTCGTCGGGGAGACCCAGTACTTC
. | TRBJ1-1 | . | TRBV5-1 | CASSWGTMNTEAFF | TGCGCCAGCAGCTGGGGAACCATGAACACTGAAGCTTTCTTT
. | TRBJ1-4 | . | TRBV6-5 | CASSYMRLGNEKLFF | TGTGCCAGCAGTTACATGCGGCTCGGTAATGAAAAACTGTTTTTT
. | TRBJ1-2 | . | TRBV28 | CASINPGAGDGYTF | TGTGCCAGCATCAATCCCGGGGCAGGGGATGGCTACACCTTC
. | TRBJ2-2 | . | TRBV5-6 | CASSLYAVSNTGELFF | TGTGCCAGCAGCTTGTACGCAGTTTCGAACACCGGGGAGCTGTTTTTT
. | TRBJ1-1 | . | TRBV3-1/TRBV3-2 | CASSQEGAGMRAFF | TGTGCCAGCAGCCAAGAGGGGGCGGGAATGCGAGCTTTCTTT
TRBD2 | TRBJ2-7 | . | TRBV7-6 | CASSQTSGNSYEQYF | TGTGCCAGCAGCCAGACTAGCGGCAATTCCTACGAGCAGTACTTC
. | TRBJ2-7 | . | TRBV28 | CASTLGGQLYEQYF | TGTGCCAGCACCCTTGGGGGTCAGCTGTACGAGCAGTACTTC
. | TRBJ1-1 | . | TRBV3-1/TRBV3-2 | CASRGDTEAFF | TGTGCCAGCAGAGGGGACACTGAAGCTTTCTTT
. | TRBJ2-7 | . | TRBV5-8 | CASSPGTSSRPYEQYF | TGTGCCAGCAGCCCCGGGACGAGTAGCCGGCCTTACGAGCAGTACTTC
TRBD1 | TRBJ2-1 | . | TRBV3-1/TRBV3-2 | CASSSSPGTGEFF | TGTGCCAGCAGCTCCTCTCCGGGGACAGGGGAGTTCTTC
TRBD2 | TRBJ2-3 | . | TRBV5-1 | CTSSLAASGNTDTQYF | TGCACCAGCAGCTTGGCGGCTAGCGGGAATACAGATACGCAGTATTTT
. | TRBJ2-6 | . | TRBV27 | CASSFKSGANVLTF | TGTGCCAGCAGTTTTAAGTCTGGGGCCAACGTCCTGACTTTC
. | TRBJ1-4 | . | TRBV2 | CASSVSGDEKLFF | TGTGCCAGCAGTGTTTCGGGAGATGAAAAACTGTTTTTT
. | TRBJ2-7 | once | TRBV5-1 | CASSLVVSNEQYF | TGCGCCAGCAGCTTGGTAGTTAGCAACGAGCAGTACTTC
. | TRBJ1-2 | . | TRBV7-9 | CASSRVDGYTF | TGTGCCAGCAGCCGGGTGGATGGCTACACCTTC
. | TRBJ1-3 | . | TRBV28 | CASSYATSGNTIYF | TGTGCCAGCTCCTACGCCACCTCTGGAAACACCATATATTTT
TRBD1 | TRBJ2-2 | . | TRBV3-1/TRBV3-2 | CASRDRGAGELFF | TGTGCCAGCAGGGACAGGGGGGCCGGGGAGCTGTTTTTT
TRBD1 | TRBJ1-1 | . | TRBV2 | CASSRQGNEAFF | TGTGCCAGCAGTCGACAGGGGAATGAAGCTTTCTTT
TRBD1 | TRBJ1-2 | . | TRBV30 | CAWSVWGDSTNYGYTF | TGTGCCTGGAGTGTATGGGGGGACAGTACTAACTATGGCTACACCTTC
. | TRBJ2-7 | . | TRBV19 | CASSILGQSTYEQYF | TGTGCCAGTAGTATCTTGGGGCAGTCAACCTACGAGCAGTACTTC
TRBD1 | TRBJ1-1 | . | TRBV19 | CASPPDRGLEDTEAFF | TGTGCCAGTCCTCCCGACAGGGGGCTAGAGGACACTGAAGCTTTCTTT
TRBD1 | TRBJ1-2 | . | TRBV7-2 | CASSSGDRGGYGYTF | TGTGCCAGCAGTTCCGGGGACAGGGGAGGCTATGGCTACACCTTC
TRBD1 | TRBJ1-2 | once | TRBV19 | CASSITARTGYYGYTF | TGTGCCAGTAGTATAACGGCTCGGACAGGGTACTATGGCTACACCTTC
. | TRBJ1-4 | . | TRBV5-1 | CASSLGRGANEKLFF | TGCGCCAGCAGCTTGGGAAGGGGGGCTAATGAAAAACTGTTTTTT
. | TRBJ2-5 | . | TRBV11-2 | CASSPMGRETQYF | TGTGCCAGCAGCCCTATGGGGCGGGAGACCCAGTACTTC
TRBD1 | TRBJ1-5 | . | TRBV18 | CASSPTGAGYSNQPQHF | TGTGCCAGCTCACCAACAGGGGCGGGGTATAGCAATCAGCCCCAGCATTTT
. | TRBJ1-4 | . | TRBV6-1 | CASSEASRPIARRGEKLFF | TGTGCCAGCAGTGAAGCTAGTCGCCCCATAGCCCGACGGGGTGAAAAACTGTTTTTT
. | TRBJ1-1 | once | TRBV7-3 | CASSHQGLNTEAFF | TGTGCCAGCAGCCACCAGGGGCTGAACACTGAAGCTTTCTTT
. | TRBJ1-1 | . | TRBV7-3 | CASFSQGPVVVTEAFF | TGTGCCAGCTTCTCCCAAGGCCCGGTGGTGGTCACTGAAGCTTTCTTT
. | TRBJ2-7 | . | TRBV7-3 | CASSFRGAPVHEQYF | TGTGCCAGCAGCTTCCGGGGGGCCCCGGTCCACGAGCAGTACTTC
TRBD1 | TRBJ1-4 | . | TRBV30 | CAWRRTGGSKKLFF | TGTGCCTGGAGGAGGACAGGGGGAAGTAAAAAACTGTTTTTT
. | TRBJ1-2 | . | TRBV28 | CASNLSVGGYTF | TGTGCCAGCAATCTCTCCGTTGGCGGCTACACCTTC
. | TRBJ1-1 | . | TRBV6-2/TRBV6-3 | CASSYLAGKAFF | TGTGCCAGCAGTTATTTAGCTGGGAAAGCTTTCTTT
TRBD1 | TRBJ2-3 | . | TRBV9 | CASSPRRGQPTDTQYF | TGTGCCAGCAGCCCCCGACGGGGACAGCCCACAGATACGCAGTATTTT
TRBD1 | TRBJ2-7 | . | TRBV6-5 | CASSYPGQGAREQYF | TGTGCCAGCAGTTACCCGGGACAGGGGGCGAGGGAGCAGTACTTC
. | TRBJ1-1 | few | TRBV30 | CAWSVLRGRTEAFF | TGTGCCTGGAGTGTACTAAGGGGTCGCACTGAAGCTTTCTTT
TRBD1 | TRBJ1-2 | . | TRBV29-1 | CSGSLLRQGRSGYTF | TGCAGCGGGAGCCTCCTGCGACAGGGCCGGAGTGGCTACACCTTC
TRBD1 | TRBJ1-4 | . | TRBV2 | CASSLTGGKEKLFF | TGTGCCAGCAGCCTTACAGGGGGCAAGGAAAAACTGTTTTTT
. | TRBJ1-2 | . | TRBV6-5 | CASRSGHPYGYTF | TGTGCCAGCAGATCCGGACACCCCTATGGCTACACCTTC
. | TRBJ2-4 | . | TRBV7-9 | CASSHDSKNIQYF | TGTGCCAGCAGCCATGACAGTAAAAACATTCAGTACTTC
TRBD1 | TRBJ1-2 | . | TRBV11-2 | CASSPVRGTGLANYGYTF | TGTGCCAGCAGCCCGGTTAGGGGGACAGGATTAGCTAACTATGGCTACACCTTC
. | TRBJ1-1 | . | TRBV7-9 | CASSIDGDTEAFF | TGTGCCAGCAGTATTGACGGGGACACTGAAGCTTTCTTT
. | TRBJ1-1 | once | TRBV11-3 | CASSLAVNTEAFF | TGTGCCAGCAGCTTAGCCGTGAACACTGAAGCTTTCTTT
. | TRBJ1-2 | . | TRBV7-2 | CASSLGSDSYYGYTF | TGTGCCAGCAGCTTAGGGTCGGACAGTTACTATGGCTACACCTTC
TRBD2 | TRBJ2-4 | . | TRBV3-1/TRBV3-2 | CASSQEAGGIAKNIQYF | TGTGCCAGCAGCCAAGAGGCGGGGGGGATAGCCAAAAACATTCAGTACTTC
TRBD1 | TRBJ1-2 | once | TRBV7-9 | CASSPDRGRVGYTF | TGTGCCAGCAGCCCCGACAGGGGGCGCGTGGGCTACACCTTC
. | TRBJ2-3 | . | TRBV5-1 | CASSLDPERVGDTQYF | TGCGCCAGCAGCTTGGACCCCGAGAGGGTTGGAGATACGCAGTATTTT
TRBD1 | TRBJ1-6 | . | TRBV9 | CASSVGGDSSYNSPLHF | TGTGCCAGCAGCGTAGGAGGGGACAGCTCCTATAATTCACCCCTCCACTTT
. | TRBJ1-6 | once | TRBV21-1 | CASSKVGVLNSPLHF | TGTGCCAGCAGCAAAGTGGGGGTGCTTAATTCACCCCTCCACTTT